Following are 6 T cell receptor beta chains from one sample sequenced in a study of identical twins. From the 5' RACE reads, TCRdb called clonotypes with MiXCR, one entry per CDR3 protein. In the table there are 260,000 or so distinct CDR3 sequences, 6% to 8.5% of which are singletons. The same data also went into a second study, on yellow fever vaccine responses in identical twins.

Sample: CD8+ T cells sorted from blood. The receptor set was obtained from a woman younger than 35 in good health.

The chain carries TRBV24-1 and TRBJ2-3; the match to TRBD2 covers 10 bases. V shed 9 bases, J shed 0 bases, and the junction held 8 bases outside the gene matches. Germline V CDR1 and CDR2: KGHDR, SFDVKD. CDR3 length equals 16 residues. CDR3 in DNA: TGTGCCACCGGGGCGGCTAGCGGGAGTAGCACAGATACGCAGTATTTT. Translated: CATGAASGSSTDTQYF.

This clonotype was seen once. The chain combines TRBV2 with TRBJ2-5; the match to TRBD2 covers 10 bases. J gave up 0 bases and V 10 bases, and 17 bases lay outside the gene matches. The CDR3 runs 18 residues. Germline CDR1 SNHLY, CDR2 FYNNEI. The CDR3 region is CAISQGWELAGDQETQYF. CDR3 nucleotide sequence: TGTGCCATCAGCCAAGGGTGGGAGCTAGCGGGGGACCAAGAGACCCAGTACTTC.

The rearrangement links TRBV28 to TRBJ2-7, with TRBD1 matching over 8 bases. V shed 7 bases and J 3 bases; nucleotides not matched to a gene: 20. Germline values: CDR1 MDHEN, CDR2 SYDVKM. The CDR3 is made up of 18 amino acids. The CDR3 sequence: CASIPMQGAGRFSYEQYF. CDR3 coding DNA: TGTGCCAGCATTCCAATGCAGGGGGCAGGGAGGTTTAGCTACGAGCAGTACTTC.

This clonotype showed up many times. V gene TRBV10-1 combines with J gene TRBJ2-2; 9 bases fit TRBD1. The CDR3 runs to 16 residues. The ends lost 10 bases at V and 4 bases at J; junction bases unmatched: 13. Per the germline V gene, CDR1 is WNHNN and CDR2 is SYGVQD (reference sequence). The CDR3 DNA follows: TGCGCCACTGGGACAGGGAGGCATGAGGGCACCGGGGAGCTGTTTTTT. Translation: CATGTGRHEGTGELFF.

The J gene is TRBJ2-6, the V gene TRBV7-9; a possible D gene is TRBD1 (6 bases). The germline CDR1 and CDR2 sequences are SEHNR and FQNEAQ (reference sequence). This CDR3 has 17 amino acids. V was shortened by 5 bases and J by 0 bases, with 14 bases between the two germline ends. CDR3 residues: CASSPITGSSGANVLTF. The CDR3 DNA reads TGTGCCAGCAGCCCCATTACAGGGTCCTCTGGGGCCAACGTCCTGACTTTC.

J is TRBJ2-3 and V is TRBV28, with 9 bases lining up with TRBD2. The junction had 12 bases not matched to a gene; V was cut back by 6 bases and J by 2 bases. Germline values: CDR1 MDHEN, CDR2 SYDVKM. The CDR3 extends over 17 amino acids. CDR3 DNA sequence: TGTGCCAGCAGACTACTCTTAGCGGGGGACCACACAGATACGCAGTATTTT. Its protein product is CASRLLLAGDHTDTQYF. Using reference TRBV28 and TRBJ2-3 for the parts outside the CDR3, the full variable domain is DVKVTQSSRYLVKRTGEKVFLECVQDMDHENMFWYRQDPGLGLRLIYFSYDVKMKEKGDIPEGYSVSREKKERFSLILESASTNQTSMYLCASRLLLAGDHTDTQYFGPGTRLTVL.